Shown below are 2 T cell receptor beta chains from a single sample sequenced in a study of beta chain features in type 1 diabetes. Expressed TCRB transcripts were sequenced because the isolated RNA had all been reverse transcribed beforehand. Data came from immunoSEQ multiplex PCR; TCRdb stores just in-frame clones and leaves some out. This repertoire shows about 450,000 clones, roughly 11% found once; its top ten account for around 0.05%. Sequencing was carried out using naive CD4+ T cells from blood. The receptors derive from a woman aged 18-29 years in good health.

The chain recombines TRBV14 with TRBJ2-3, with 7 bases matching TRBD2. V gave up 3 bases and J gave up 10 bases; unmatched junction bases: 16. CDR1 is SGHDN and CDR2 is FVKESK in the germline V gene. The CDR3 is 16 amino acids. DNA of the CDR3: TGTGCCAGCAGCCACTGGAGCGGGGCGTGGGAATACGCGCAGTATTTT. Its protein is CASSHWSGAWEYAQYF. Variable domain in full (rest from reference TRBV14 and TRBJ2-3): EAGVTQFPSHSVIEKGQTVTLRCDPISGHDNLYWYRRVMGKEIKFLLHFVKESKQDESGMPNNRFLAERTGGTYSTLKVQPAELEDSGVYFCASSHWSGAWEYAQYFGPGTRLTVL.

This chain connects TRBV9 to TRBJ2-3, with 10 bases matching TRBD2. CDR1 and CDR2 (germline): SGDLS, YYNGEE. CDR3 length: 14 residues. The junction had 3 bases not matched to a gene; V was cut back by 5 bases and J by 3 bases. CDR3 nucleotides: TGTGCCAGCAGAGCGGGGGGGCCTACAGATACGCAGTATTTT. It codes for CASRAGGPTDTQYF.